One sample yielded the 26 T cell receptor beta chains listed below, sequenced in a study of technical replicates of blood from several donors. The protocol was immunoSEQ multiplex PCR, while the TCRdb copy is restricted to in-frame clones and leaves out a portion. The sample has more than 65,000 clones, approximately 96% seen once. The sequencing sample was made of T cells isolated from PBMCs. The source of these receptors is a human donor in good health.

The genes are TRBV6-5 and TRBJ2-7; TRBD2 matches at 8 bases. J was trimmed by 1 base and V by 6 bases; bases with no gene match: 8. The CDR3 has 15 residues. Per the germline V gene, CDR1 is MNHEY and CDR2 is SVGAGI. The CDR3 nucleotides read TGTGCCAGCAGGGACCCGGGACTAGGGTCCTACGAGCAGTACTTC. This encodes CASRDPGLGSYEQYF.

This clone has only one observation. This chain connects TRBV5-1 to TRBJ1-3; possibly TRBD1 for D (5 bases). Germline lookup yields CDR1 SGHRS and CDR2 YFSETQ. The CDR3 is made up of 15 amino acids. Trimming removed 4 bases from V and 3 bases from J, with 14 bases in between. The CDR3 bases are TGCGCCAGCAGCACAGGAGGGCTAGGTGGAAACACCATATATTTT. It encodes CASSTGGLGGNTIYF.

V and J are TRBV15 and TRBJ2-3; 14 bases match TRBD2. The J segment lost 2 bases and the V segment lost 4 bases, leaving 11 bases of the junction unmatched. CDR1 and CDR2 from the germline V gene are LNHNV and YYDKDF (reference sequence). This CDR3 comprises 19 residues. The CDR3 DNA follows: TGTGCCACCAGCACCGCCTCTCTGACTAGCGGGGGGGCCACAGATACGCAGTATTTT. Protein product: CATSTASLTSGGATDTQYF. Drawing the rest from reference TRBV15 and TRBJ2-3, the complete variable domain is DAMVIQNPRYQVTQFGKPVTLSCSQTLNHNVMYWYQQKSSQAPKLLFHYYDKDFNNEADTPDNFQSRRPNTSFCFLDIRSPGLGDTAMYLCATSTASLTSGGATDTQYFGPGTRLTVL.

The gene calls are TRBV9 and TRBJ1-2, with D unclear. Germline V gene sequence: CDR1 SGDLS, CDR2 YYNGEE. V was clipped by 4 bases and J by 12 bases, with 16 bases between them. CDR3 size: 12 residues. In DNA form, the CDR3 reads TGTGCCAGCAGCTCAGTGTGGGTCAGCGACACCTTC. The encoded protein is CASSSVWVSDTF.

This chain connects TRBV5-4 to TRBJ2-7; 7 bases are a match to TRBD1. The junction had 4 bases not matched to a gene; V was cut back by 1 base and J by 3 bases. Germline values: CDR1 SGHNT, CDR2 YYREEE (reference sequence). There are 14 residues in the CDR3. The CDR3 sequence is CASSLRDSIYEQYF. Here the CDR3 DNA reads TGTGCCAGCAGCTTGAGGGACAGCATCTACGAGCAGTACTTC.

The V gene is TRBV6-5, the J gene TRBJ1-5, with TRBD1 as a possible D gene (5 bases). Trimming took 2 bases from V and 7 from J, leaving 9 bases between them. Germline CDR1 and CDR2: MNHEY and SVGAGI. The length of the CDR3 is 13 residues. CDR3 residues: CASSYRGMQPQHF. CDR3 nucleotides: TGTGCCAGCAGTTACAGGGGCATGCAGCCCCAGCATTTT.

The chain recombines TRBV5-1 with TRBJ1-1, with D tentatively TRBD1 (6 bases). The length of the CDR3 is 14 residues. Germline V CDR1 and CDR2: SGHRS, YFSETQ. The ends were cut back, 1 base at V and 8 bases at J, with 15 bases in the middle. The CDR3 nucleotides are TGCGCCAGCAGCTTGCGTATGAGAACAGGGGAAGCTTTCTTT. Protein product: CASSLRMRTGEAFF.

The genes are TRBV28 and TRBJ1-2, with no clear D. V lost 11 bases, J lost 4 bases, and 17 bases lay in between. From germline, CDR1 is MDHEN and CDR2 SYDVKM. The CDR3 has 13 amino acids. CDR3 in DNA: TGTGCCGGCCGCGGTCGGGGTCCCTATGGCTACACCTTC. This encodes CAGRGRGPYGYTF.

The V and J genes are TRBV28 and TRBJ1-4; perhaps TRBD1 as D (5 bases). V shed 6 bases and J shed 5 bases, with 13 bases lying between them. This CDR3 has 14 residues. Germline loops: CDR1 MDHEN, CDR2 SYDVKM. The CDR3 bases are TGTGCCAGCAGCAAGGGACTATCCAATGAAAAACTGTTTTTT. The encoded protein is CASSKGLSNEKLFF.

The chain is built from TRBV28 and TRBJ2-2; 9 bases fit TRBD2. The V and J ends lost 5 bases and 6 bases, in that order; junction bases with no gene match: 10. This CDR3 is 16 amino acids long. Germline-derived CDR1 and CDR2 are MDHEN and SYDVKM. The CDR3 here is CASSAPGTSLAGELFF. The CDR3 bases are TGTGCCAGCAGTGCCCCCGGGACTAGCCTTGCCGGGGAGCTGTTTTTT.

CDR3 bases: TGTGCCAGCAGTGATAGTACAGGGCGGAATAATTCACCCCTCCACTTT. This encodes CASSDSTGRNNSPLHF. The gene calls are TRBV2 and TRBJ1-6; weak D call: TRBD1 (6 bases). The V gene lost 3 bases and the J gene lost 5 bases, with 14 bases spanning the gap. The germline gives CDR1 SNHLY, CDR2 FYNNEI. This CDR3 contains 16 residues.

The chain couples TRBV7-6 to TRBJ2-2; D may be TRBD2 (7 bases). Germline CDR1 SGHVS, CDR2 FNYEAQ. The CDR3 has 16 amino acids. V shed 0 bases and J shed 2 bases, with 10 bases lying between them. The CDR3 spells CASSLAGGLNTGELFF. The CDR3 bases are TGTGCCAGCAGCTTAGCGGGGGGGCTTAACACCGGGGAGCTGTTTTTT.

This clone was seen once. CDR3 sequence (DNA): TGTGCCAGCCTGCCCCCGGGACAGGGGACAGATACGCAGTATTTT. It yields the protein CASLPPGQGTDTQYF. The chain is built from TRBV28 and TRBJ2-3; 10 bases map to TRBD1. Germline-derived CDR1 and CDR2 are MDHEN and SYDVKM. The CDR3 is made up of 15 amino acids. V was clipped by 8 bases and J by 3 bases; unmatched bases: 8.

This clone was seen a single time. V usage is TRBV28 and J usage is TRBJ1-2; 9 bases agree with TRBD1. J lost 5 bases, V lost 8 bases, and 6 bases had no gene match. CDR3 length: 13 amino acids. Germline V gene sequence: CDR1 MDHEN, CDR2 SYDVKM. For the CDR3, the DNA is TGTGCCAGCCACAGGGGGCCCACTTATGGCTACACCTTC. It encodes CASHRGPTYGYTF.

J is TRBJ1-2 and V is TRBV7-9; weak D call: TRBD1 (5 bases). Germline V gives CDR1 SEHNR, CDR2 FQNEAQ (reference sequence). The germline V and J ends were trimmed by 0 bases and 10 bases, with 9 bases remaining between them. The CDR3 runs to 12 residues. As DNA, the CDR3 is TGTGCCAGCAGCTTAGCTACAGGCATCTACACCTTC. Residues: CASSLATGIYTF.

The V gene is TRBV5-1, the J gene TRBJ2-1; D unclear. Germline loops: CDR1 SGHRS, CDR2 YFSETQ. V dropped 2 bases and J dropped 10 bases, with 7 bases sitting between them. CDR3 length: 11 amino acids. Here the CDR3 reads CASSLEQEQFF. The CDR3 DNA reads as TGCGCCAGCAGCTTAGAGCAAGAGCAGTTCTTC.

In this sample, this clone turned up once. The V call is TRBV9, the J call TRBJ2-7, with D tentatively TRBD2 (6 bases). Germline assignment: CDR1 SGDLS and CDR2 YYNGEE. V was clipped by 0 bases and J by 1 base, with 11 bases between them. The CDR3 extends over 15 amino acids. The CDR3 loop is CASSVAEGDSYEQYF. In DNA form, the CDR3 reads TGTGCCAGCAGCGTAGCGGAGGGAGATTCCTACGAGCAGTACTTC.

This clone was detected once. The chain combines TRBV5-1 with TRBJ2-2, with D perhaps matching TRBD2 (6 bases). The CDR3 loop spans 15 amino acids. The V and J ends lost 6 bases and 1 base respectively, with 13 bases between them. The germline CDR1 and CDR2 sequences are SGHRS and YFSETQ. In DNA, the CDR3 is TGCGCCAGCACTTGGGGCGGGGTGAACACCGGGGAGCTGTTTTTT. Amino acid sequence: CASTWGGVNTGELFF.

The J gene is TRBJ2-1, the V gene TRBV5-1, with no clear D. This CDR3 comprises 14 residues. V was trimmed by 4 bases and J by 7 bases, leaving 15 bases between them. The V gene's germline CDR1 is SGHRS and CDR2 YFSETQ. This CDR3 is CASSPVRLVNEQFF. CDR3 sequence (DNA): TGCGCCAGCAGCCCGGTCCGACTCGTGAATGAGCAGTTCTTC. Full variable domain (missing parts from reference TRBV5-1 and TRBJ2-1): KAGVTQTPRYLIKTRGQQVTLSCSPISGHRSVSWYQQTPGQGLQFLFEYFSETQRNKGNFPGRFSGRQFSNSRSEMNVSTLELGDSALYLCASSPVRLVNEQFFGPGTRLTVL.

The V and J genes are TRBV28 and TRBJ1-2; no clear D gene. The germline V gene encodes CDR1 MDHEN and CDR2 SYDVKM. The CDR3 runs 14 residues. V was shortened by 6 bases and J by 0 bases, with 11 bases between the two germline ends. This CDR3 reads CASRRLVSNYGYTF. CDR3 DNA: TGTGCCAGCAGGAGACTCGTTTCTAACTATGGCTACACCTTC.

The V gene is TRBV15, the J gene TRBJ2-1, with 7 bases matching TRBD1. V shed 0 bases, J shed 8 bases, and the junction held 13 bases outside the gene matches. This CDR3 comprises 17 residues. In germline, CDR1 is LNHNV, CDR2 YYDKDF (reference sequence). The chain's CDR3 is CATSRDPPETGYYEQFF. The CDR3 DNA reads as TGTGCCACCAGCAGAGACCCTCCTGAGACAGGGTATTATGAGCAGTTCTTC.

The chain employs TRBV4-2 and TRBJ2-5; D is possibly TRBD2 (5 bases). CDR1 and CDR2 (germline): LGHNA, YNFKEQ. CDR3 length: 16 residues. V lost 2 bases and J lost 5, with 18 bases in between. This CDR3 is CASSQIQSGSQETQYF. The CDR3, as DNA: TGTGCCAGCAGCCAAATTCAATCGGGGTCCCAGGAGACCCAGTACTTC.

This clone was found once. The J gene is TRBJ1-5, the V gene TRBV5-5; possible D gene TRBD1, 5 bases. The CDR3 covers 13 residues. Germline V CDR1 and CDR2: SGHKS, YYEKEE (reference sequence). V lost 6 bases, J lost 9 bases, and 16 bases lay in between. As DNA, the CDR3 is TGTGCCAGCAATGGAGGGGCCCTAGGGCCCCAGCATTTT. Protein: CASNGGALGPQHF.

This clone has only one observation. The chain carries TRBV4-1 and TRBJ2-2, with D perhaps TRBD1 (5 bases). The V end was cut by 0 bases, the J end by 5 bases, with 7 bases between. This CDR3 has 14 amino acids. Germline V lookup: CDR1 MGHRA, CDR2 YSYEKL. CDR3 bases: TGCGCCAGCAGCCAAGATCAGGGAACCGGGGAGCTGTTTTTT. It is translated as CASSQDQGTGELFF.

In its sample, this clone was seen once. The chain uses TRBV30 and TRBJ1-1; D perhaps matches TRBD1 (6 bases). Trimming cost V 5 bases and J 6 bases, with 19 bases left between them. The CDR3 totals 14 residues. The germline V gene encodes CDR1 GTSNPN and CDR2 SVGIG (reference sequence). The chain's CDR3 is CAWGLWNRVAEAFF. CDR3 DNA sequence: TGTGCCTGGGGACTTTGGAACAGGGTCGCTGAAGCTTTCTTT. Supplemented by reference TRBV30 and TRBJ1-1, the full variable domain reads SQTIHQWPATLVQPVGSPLSLECTVEGTSNPNLYWYRQAAGRGLQLLFYSVGIGQISSEVPQNLSASRPQDRQFILSSKKLLLSDSGFYLCAWGLWNRVAEAFFGQGTRLTVV.

J is TRBJ1-1 and V is TRBV2, with D possibly being TRBD1 (5 bases). The CDR3 totals 15 residues. CDR1 is SNHLY and CDR2 is FYNNEI in the germline V gene. Trimming removed 7 bases from V and 4 bases from J, with 19 bases in between. CDR3 sequence: CASNGGWLSSTEAFF. DNA of the CDR3: TGTGCCAGCAACGGGGGGTGGCTTTCGAGCACTGAAGCTTTCTTT. The whole variable domain, remainder taken from reference TRBV2 and TRBJ1-1, is EPEVTQTPSHQVTQMGQEVILRCVPISNHLYFYWYRQILGQKVEFLVSFYNNEISEKSEIFDDQFSVERPDGSNFTLKIRSTKLEDSAMYFCASNGGWLSSTEAFFGQGTRLTVV.